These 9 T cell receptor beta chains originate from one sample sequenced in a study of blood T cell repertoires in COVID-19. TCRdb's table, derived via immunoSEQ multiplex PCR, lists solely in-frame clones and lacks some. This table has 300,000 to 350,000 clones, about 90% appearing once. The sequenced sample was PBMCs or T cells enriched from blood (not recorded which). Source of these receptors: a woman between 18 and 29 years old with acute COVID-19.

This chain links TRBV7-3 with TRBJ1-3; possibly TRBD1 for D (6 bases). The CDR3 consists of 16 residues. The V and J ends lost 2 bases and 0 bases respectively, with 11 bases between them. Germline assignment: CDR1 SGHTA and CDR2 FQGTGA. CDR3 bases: TGTGCCAGCAGCTTAGACAGGCCGAGCTCTGGAAACACCATATATTTT. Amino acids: CASSLDRPSSGNTIYF.

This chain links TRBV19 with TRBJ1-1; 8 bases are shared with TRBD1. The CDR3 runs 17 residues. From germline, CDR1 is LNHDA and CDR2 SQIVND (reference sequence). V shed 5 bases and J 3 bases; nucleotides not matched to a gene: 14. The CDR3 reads CASSPDLPGTGYTEAFF. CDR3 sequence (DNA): TGTGCCAGTAGTCCCGATCTCCCAGGGACAGGATACACTGAAGCTTTCTTT.

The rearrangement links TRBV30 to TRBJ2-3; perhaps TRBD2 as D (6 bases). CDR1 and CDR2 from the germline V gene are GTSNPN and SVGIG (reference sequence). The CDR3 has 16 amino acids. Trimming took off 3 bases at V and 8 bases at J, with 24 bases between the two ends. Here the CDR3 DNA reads TGTGCCTGGAGCCTAATAGCGGATCCGGAAGCCGGTACGCAGTATTTT. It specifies CAWSLIADPEAGTQYF.

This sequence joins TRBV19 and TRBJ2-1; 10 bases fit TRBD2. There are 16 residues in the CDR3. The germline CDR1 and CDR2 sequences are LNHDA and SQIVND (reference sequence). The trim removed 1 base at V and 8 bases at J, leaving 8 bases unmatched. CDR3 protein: CASSIGASGRLYEQFF. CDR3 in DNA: TGTGCCAGTAGTATAGGGGCTAGCGGGAGATTGTATGAGCAGTTCTTC.

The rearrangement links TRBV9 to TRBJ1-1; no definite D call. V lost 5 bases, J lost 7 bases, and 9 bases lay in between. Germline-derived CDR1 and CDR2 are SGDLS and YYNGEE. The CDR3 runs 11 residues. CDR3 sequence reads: CASSGGSEAFF. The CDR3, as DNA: TGTGCCAGCAGTGGCGGCAGTGAAGCTTTCTTT.

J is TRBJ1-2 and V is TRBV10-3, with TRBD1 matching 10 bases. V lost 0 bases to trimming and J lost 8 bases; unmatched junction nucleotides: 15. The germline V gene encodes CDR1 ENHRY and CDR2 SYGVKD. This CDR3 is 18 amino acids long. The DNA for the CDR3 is TGTGCCATCAGTGAGTCGATGGGTCGGGACAGGGGCGAATACGGCTACACCTTC. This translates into CAISESMGRDRGEYGYTF.

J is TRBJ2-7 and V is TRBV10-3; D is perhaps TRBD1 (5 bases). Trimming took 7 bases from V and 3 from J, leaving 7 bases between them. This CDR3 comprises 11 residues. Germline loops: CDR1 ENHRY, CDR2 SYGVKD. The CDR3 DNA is TGTGCCATCACAGACAGCTACGAGCAGTACTTC. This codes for CAITDSYEQYF.

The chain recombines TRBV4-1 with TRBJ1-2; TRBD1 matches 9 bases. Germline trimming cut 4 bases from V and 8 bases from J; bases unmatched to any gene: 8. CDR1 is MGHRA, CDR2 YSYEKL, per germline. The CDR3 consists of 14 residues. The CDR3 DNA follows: TGCGCCAGCAGCCCAGGGGACAGGGATGGGGGCTACACCTTC. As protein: CASSPGDRDGGYTF.

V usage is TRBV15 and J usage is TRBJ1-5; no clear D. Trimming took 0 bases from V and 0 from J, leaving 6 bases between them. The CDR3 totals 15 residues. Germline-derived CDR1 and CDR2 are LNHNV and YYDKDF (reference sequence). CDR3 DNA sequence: TGTGCCACCAGCAGAGACCTTTATAGCAATCAGCCCCAGCATTTT. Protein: CATSRDLYSNQPQHF. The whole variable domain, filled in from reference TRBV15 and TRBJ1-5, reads DAMVIQNPRYQVTQFGKPVTLSCSQTLNHNVMYWYQQKSSQAPKLLFHYYDKDFNNEADTPDNFQSRRPNTSFCFLDIRSPGLGDTAMYLCATSRDLYSNQPQHFGDGTRLSIL.